What follows is one T cell receptor (beta chain) and its context. The antigen remains unidentified. The data were obtained in a study of OX40 agonist ivuxolimab in advanced cancers. General study results and limits: Relatively little clonal expansion, among the lowest observed, appeared in partial responders at 0.1-3.0 mg/kg.

Profiling relied on immunoSEQ multiplex PCR, and the TCRdb table lists in-frame clones only, not all of them. This table holds fewer than 80,000 clones, approximately 81% found once. The material was CD4+ or CD8+ T cells sorted from blood, obtained in a trial of the OX40 agonist ivuxolimab. This TCR was sampled from an adult with an advanced solid tumor such as melanoma, head and neck, liver or kidney cancer.

Written as DNA, the CDR3 is TGTGCCAGCAGTGAGGAGGGGATAGCGGGAGTAAATGAGCAGTTCTTC. The encoded protein is CASSEEGIAGVNEQFF. The chain recombines TRBV25-1 with TRBJ2-1, with 9 bases lining up with TRBD2. The CDR3 extends over 16 amino acids. Germline V CDR1 and CDR2: MGHDK, SYGVNS. V lost 3 bases and J lost 7; bases outside the gene matches: 10.